The 8 T cell receptor beta chains given below trace back to one sample, sequenced in a study of cytomegalovirus exposure and HLA in healthy donors. The PCR used 60 Vbeta and 13 Jbeta primers. Some clones are missing from TCRdb's copy, which holds only in-frame ones; the method was immunoSEQ multiplex PCR. The sample contains around 220,000 clones, approximately 79% of which appear only once. Material: PBMCs. These TCRs come from a girl aged 2 to 10 in good health and CMV-seronegative.

In this sample, this clone turned up once. The chain recombines TRBV7-2 with TRBJ2-7; TRBD2 matches at 9 bases. Germline V gene data show CDR1 as SGHTA and CDR2 as FQGNSA. This CDR3 contains 15 residues. The ends lost 5 bases at V and 0 bases at J; junction bases unmatched: 5. In nucleotides, the CDR3 is TGTGCCAGCAGCCCGAGCGGGGGGCCCTCCTACGAGCAGTACTTC. Translated: CASSPSGGPSYEQYF.

The chain carries TRBV9 and TRBJ1-3, with D unclear. The CDR3 loop spans 17 amino acids. Germline CDR1 SGDLS, CDR2 YYNGEE. V shed 3 bases and J shed 4 bases, with 20 bases lying between them. CDR3 DNA sequence: TGTGCCAGCAGCGCCCACCAAGCGGCGGCCACGGGAAACACCATATATTTT. Protein sequence: CASSAHQAAATGNTIYF. Looking up the rest from reference TRBV9 and TRBJ1-3 gives the full variable domain: DSGVTQTPKHLITATGQRVTLRCSPRSGDLSVYWYQQSLDQGLQFLIQYYNGEERAKGNILERFSAQQFPDLHSELNLSSLELGDSALYFCASSAHQAAATGNTIYFGEGSWLTVV.

This clone came up a few times. The genes are TRBV5-4 and TRBJ2-2, with 12 bases matching TRBD2. Germline V gene sequence: CDR1 SGHNT, CDR2 YYREEE (reference sequence). After removal of 4 bases from V and 0 bases from J, the junction contained 10 bases not matched to a gene. This CDR3 is 19 amino acids long. The CDR3 nucleotides are TGTGCCAGCAGCCAGTTGGGACTAGCGGGTTATGCGAACACCGGGGAGCTGTTTTTT. As protein: CASSQLGLAGYANTGELFF.

J is TRBJ1-2 and V is TRBV5-5; D might be TRBD1 (5 bases). This CDR3 comprises 13 residues. Germline V gene lookup returns CDR1 SGHKS and CDR2 YYEKEE (reference sequence). Trimming took 0 bases from V and 8 from J, leaving 11 bases between them. The CDR3 region is CASSLGPQGGYTF. The CDR3 region has the DNA TGTGCCAGCAGCTTGGGACCGCAGGGCGGCTACACCTTC.

The chain combines TRBV2 with TRBJ2-2, with TRBD2 as a possible D gene (5 bases). This CDR3 is 16 amino acids long. The germline CDR1 and CDR2 sequences are SNHLY and FYNNEI. The ends were cut back, 7 bases at V and 2 bases at J, with 17 bases in the middle. CDR3 amino acids: CASKREKGPNTGELFF. CDR3 nucleotides: TGTGCCAGCAAGAGGGAGAAGGGCCCAAACACCGGGGAGCTGTTTTTT.

This chain links TRBV19 with TRBJ1-1, with D unclear. Germline loops: CDR1 LNHDA, CDR2 SQIVND (reference sequence). This CDR3 has 15 amino acids. V lost 6 bases to trimming and J lost 0 bases, with 14 bases between them. The CDR3 coding sequence is TGTGCCAGTAGCCCCCGGGTCGGGGTGAACACTGAAGCTTTCTTT. Translating gives CASSPRVGVNTEAFF.

This clone was counted between two and nine times. V is TRBV5-6 and J is TRBJ1-6; 7 bases fit TRBD1. This CDR3 region has 15 residues. Germline-derived CDR1 and CDR2 are SGHDT and YYEEEE. V was clipped by 2 bases and J by 6 bases; unmatched bases: 5. The CDR3, as DNA: TGTGCCAGCAGCTTCCCGGGACAGATTAATTCACCCCTCCACTTT. Its protein product is CASSFPGQINSPLHF.

This chain joins TRBV5-4 and TRBJ2-7; D not resolved. Per germline, CDR1 SGHNT and CDR2 YYREEE (reference sequence). This CDR3 spans 14 amino acids. Deletions cut 0 bases from V and 0 bases from J, with 7 bases between. The CDR3 nucleotides are TGTGCCAGCAGCTTGGAACGCAGCTCCTACGAGCAGTACTTC. Translation: CASSLERSSYEQYF.